Below are 2 T cell receptor beta chains sequenced from a single sample in a study of identical twins. Using its own MiXCR run on the 5' RACE reads, TCRdb lists one record per CDR3 protein. The sample shows 1.5 million to 2 million distinct CDR3 sequences, about 32% of them seen only once. The material sequenced was cord blood. Receptors were obtained from a newborn girl in good health.

This clonotype was seen only a few times. This rearrangement joins TRBV20-1 to TRBJ2-3; 8 nucleotides agree with TRBD2. The germline gives CDR1 DFQATT, CDR2 SNEGSKA (reference sequence). CDR3 size: 15 residues. The trim removed 2 bases at V and 2 bases at J, leaving 6 bases unmatched. Here the CDR3 DNA reads TGCAGTGCTAGATCGCCTAGCGGGTTCACAGATACGCAGTATTTT. Its protein is CSARSPSGFTDTQYF.

At least ten counts were recorded for this clonotype. This sequence joins TRBV12-3 or TRBV12-4 and TRBJ2-7; D could derive from TRBD1 or TRBD2 (5 bases each). The CDR3 is 17 amino acids. Trimming removed 2 bases from V and 1 base from J, with 18 bases in between. CDR3 sequence (DNA): TGTGCCAGCAGTTTACGGGGCCCTAGCCGACTTTCCTACGAGCAGTACTTC. This encodes CASSLRGPSRLSYEQYF.